The 21 T cell receptor beta chains presented below share a single source sample, sequenced in a study of T cell responses to AZD1222 COVID-19 vaccine. The table came from immunoSEQ multiplex PCR; TCRdb's copy has only in-frame clones and leaves some out. Of more than 250,000 clones in the sample, more than 85% are singletons; the top ten hold around 0.57%. The sample in question was peripheral blood, obtained on day 0 of AZD1222 vaccination. The receptors originated from an adult in good health.

This clone came up once. The chain combines TRBV5-1 with TRBJ2-1; D is unclear. The CDR3 runs 14 residues. Germline CDR1 is SGHRS and CDR2 is YFSETQ. The V end lost 1 base, the J end lost 1 base, and 6 bases lay between the germline ends. CDR3 sequence (DNA): TGCGCCAGCAGCTTGAGTACTTCCTACAATGAGCAGTTCTTC. Translation: CASSLSTSYNEQFF.

This rearrangement joins TRBV11-2 to TRBJ1-2; no clear D. The CDR3 runs to 14 residues. Trimming cost V 1 base and J 4 bases, with 10 bases left between them. CDR1 and CDR2 (germline): SGHAT, FQNNGV. The CDR3 is CASSLGRLSYGYTF. CDR3 nucleotide sequence: TGTGCCAGCAGCTTAGGGCGACTGAGCTATGGCTACACCTTC.

This clone showed up just once. The chain employs TRBV2 and TRBJ2-2; D is ambiguous. The CDR3 loop spans 14 amino acids. Germline lookup yields CDR1 SNHLY and CDR2 FYNNEI. V lost 1 base to trimming and J lost 6 bases, with 9 bases between them. CDR3 loop: CASSEVLVAGELFF. The CDR3 DNA reads as TGTGCCAGCAGTGAAGTCCTAGTGGCCGGGGAGCTGTTTTTT.

The rearrangement links TRBV19 to TRBJ2-7, with TRBD2 as a possible D gene (7 bases). Looked up from germline, CDR1 is LNHDA and CDR2 is SQIVND (reference sequence). V gave up 7 bases and J gave up 5 bases, with 21 bases separating them. This CDR3 is 15 amino acids long. CDR3 protein: CASNSRGSGGDEQYF. The DNA of the CDR3 is TGTGCCAGTAACTCAAGGGGGTCGGGAGGAGACGAGCAGTACTTC. Using reference TRBV19 and TRBJ2-7 for the parts outside the CDR3, the full variable domain is DGGITQSPKYLFRKEGQNVTLSCEQNLNHDAMYWYRQDPGQGLRLIYYSQIVNDFQKGDIAEGYSVSREKKESFPLTVTSAQKNPTAFYLCASNSRGSGGDEQYFGPGTRLTVT.

V and J are TRBV5-1 and TRBJ1-4, with D possibly matching TRBD1 (5 bases). V was clipped by 5 bases and J by 7 bases, with 12 bases between them. CDR3 length equals 13 residues. Per germline, CDR1 SGHRS and CDR2 YFSETQ. The CDR3 bases are TGCGCCAGCAGGGAGGGGACCGCTGAAAAACTGTTTTTT. Its protein is CASREGTAEKLFF. Supplemented by reference TRBV5-1 and TRBJ1-4, the full variable domain reads KAGVTQTPRYLIKTRGQQVTLSCSPISGHRSVSWYQQTPGQGLQFLFEYFSETQRNKGNFPGRFSGRQFSNSRSEMNVSTLELGDSALYLCASREGTAEKLFFGSGTQLSVL.

The chain recombines TRBV19 with TRBJ1-4; D is unclear. CDR3 length: 13 amino acids. V was clipped by 5 bases and J by 1 base, with 5 bases between them. Germline lookup yields CDR1 LNHDA and CDR2 SQIVND (reference sequence). The CDR3, as DNA: TGTGCCAGTAGTTGGAGAACTAATGAAAAACTGTTTTTT. It translates to CASSWRTNEKLFF.

This chain uses TRBV11-2 with TRBJ2-7; D is unclear. Germline V gene data show CDR1 as SGHAT and CDR2 as FQNNGV. This CDR3 region has 11 residues. Trimming removed 5 bases at V and 0 bases at J, with 2 bases between. Written as DNA, the CDR3 is TGTGCCAGCAGCGACTCCTACGAGCAGTACTTC. Encoded protein: CASSDSYEQYF.

The chain uses TRBV28 and TRBJ1-2; a weak D match, TRBD1 (5 bases). Trimming cost V 4 bases and J 4 bases, with 10 bases left between them. The CDR3 is made up of 13 amino acids. CDR1 MDHEN and CDR2 SYDVKM come from the germline V gene. For the CDR3, the DNA is TGTGCCAGCAGTTCCTCAGGGAGCTATGGCTACACCTTC. This codes for CASSSSGSYGYTF.

V usage is TRBV3-1 (or the pseudogene TRBV3-2) and J usage is TRBJ2-7; no reliable D call. CDR3 size: 18 residues. Per germline, CDR1 LGHDT and CDR2 YNNKEL (reference sequence). V was clipped by 2 bases and J by 9 bases, with 29 bases between them. The CDR3 DNA sequence: TGTGCCAGCAGCCAACGAACCTTTCATCAGCCTACGTATTCTGGGCAGTACTTC. Translation: CASSQRTFHQPTYSGQYF.

This rearrangement joins TRBV18 to TRBJ1-1, with TRBD1 matching over 9 bases. V trimming: 6 bases; J trimming: 6 bases; junction bases outside the gene matches: 11. The CDR3 sequence is 15 residues long. Germline values: CDR1 KGHSH, CDR2 LQKENI. CDR3 in DNA: TGTGCCAGCTCGCCCACCGGGACAGGGACGGCTGAAGCTTTCTTT. This translates into CASSPTGTGTAEAFF.

This CDR3 reads CASSQTPPQGAMYEQYF. CDR3 nucleotides: TGTGCCAGCAGCCAGACCCCCCCGCAGGGGGCGATGTACGAGCAGTACTTC. The chain joins TRBV27 to TRBJ2-7; 8 bases line up with TRBD1. Germline CDR1 is MNHEY and CDR2 is SMNVEV (reference sequence). V gave up 6 bases and J gave up 4 bases; unmatched junction bases: 17. This CDR3 has 17 residues.

The rearrangement joins TRBV5-5 to TRBJ1-4, with a possible D match to TRBD1 (5 bases). V dropped 0 bases and J dropped 7 bases, with 7 bases sitting between them. Germline-derived CDR1 and CDR2 are SGHKS and YYEKEE (reference sequence). CDR3 length: 13 residues. The CDR3 DNA follows: TGTGCCAGCAGCTTGGTGGGGGGTGAAAAACTGTTTTTT. This encodes CASSLVGGEKLFF.

The gene calls are TRBV28 and TRBJ1-3; D is undetermined. The ends were cut back, 6 bases at V and 1 base at J, with 16 bases in the middle. The CDR3 runs 16 residues. Germline V gene lookup returns CDR1 MDHEN and CDR2 SYDVKM. CDR3 DNA sequence: TGTGCCAGCAGCCTTCTCCCACGGCCATCTGGAAACACCATATATTTT. Protein product: CASSLLPRPSGNTIYF. Using reference TRBV28 and TRBJ1-3 for the parts outside the CDR3, the full variable domain is DVKVTQSSRYLVKRTGEKVFLECVQDMDHENMFWYRQDPGLGLRLIYFSYDVKMKEKGDIPEGYSVSREKKERFSLILESASTNQTSMYLCASSLLPRPSGNTIYFGEGSWLTVV.

The chain couples TRBV19 to TRBJ1-5, with unresolved D. Germline CDR1 reads LNHDA; CDR2 reads SQIVND (reference sequence). The ends were cut back, 3 bases at V and 8 bases at J, with 8 bases in the middle. This CDR3 spans 12 amino acids. CDR3 nucleotide sequence: TGTGCCAGTAGTATGGGTGGGAAGCCCCAGCATTTT. It yields the protein CASSMGGKPQHF.

The chain links TRBV20-1 to TRBJ2-7, with 8 bases identical to TRBD1. The CDR3 runs to 13 residues. V was clipped by 3 bases and J by 5 bases; unmatched bases: 6. Germline V gene data show CDR1 as DFQATT and CDR2 as SNEGSKA (reference sequence). Here the CDR3 DNA reads TGCAGTGCTAGTGACAGGGGAAAGGACGAGCAGTACTTC. Protein sequence: CSASDRGKDEQYF.

This chain joins TRBV28 and TRBJ2-5; 7 bases match TRBD1. Germline V CDR1 and CDR2: MDHEN, SYDVKM. With V trimmed by 6 bases and J by 3 bases, 4 bases remained unmatched. The CDR3 has 13 amino acids. CDR3: CASSRDREETQYF. The CDR3 DNA follows: TGTGCCAGCAGCCGCGACAGGGAAGAGACCCAGTACTTC.

This chain joins TRBV28 and TRBJ1-4; D not resolved. Trimming left V 10 bases short and J 13 bases short, with 19 bases between. Germline V CDR1 and CDR2: MDHEN, SYDVKM. The CDR3 has 12 residues. The CDR3 region has the DNA TGTGCCACCAAGTCCACACACCTTACACTGTTTTTT. Translating gives CATKSTHLTLFF. The full variable domain, with the rest looked up from reference TRBV28 and TRBJ1-4, is DVKVTQSSRYLVKRTGEKVFLECVQDMDHENMFWYRQDPGLGLRLIYFSYDVKMKEKGDIPEGYSVSREKKERFSLILESASTNQTSMYLCATKSTHLTLFFGSGTQLSVL.

The rearrangement joins TRBV30 to TRBJ1-4, with a weak D call TRBD1 (6 bases). The CDR3 length is 15 residues. V was clipped by 1 base and J by 0 bases, with 9 bases between them. Germline V CDR1 and CDR2: GTSNPN, SVGIG (reference sequence). In DNA, the CDR3 is TGTGCCTGGAGTGAGAAGGGGGCAACTAATGAAAAACTGTTTTTT. Its protein is CAWSEKGATNEKLFF.

This chain links TRBV3-1 (or the pseudogene TRBV3-2) with TRBJ1-1, with TRBD1 as a possible D gene (6 bases). Per germline, CDR1 LGHDT and CDR2 YNNKEL (reference sequence). This CDR3 is 15 amino acids long. V lost 1 base and J 9 bases, leaving 18 bases between the germline ends. The chain's CDR3 is CASSQGGAGQGQAFF. CDR3 DNA sequence: TGTGCCAGCAGCCAAGGGGGGGCTGGCCAGGGCCAAGCTTTCTTT.

The V and J genes are TRBV5-1 and TRBJ2-5; D is ambiguous. CDR1 is SGHRS, CDR2 YFSETQ, per germline. The CDR3 is made up of 11 amino acids. V shed 3 bases and J shed 0 bases, with 0 bases lying between them. The CDR3 region has the DNA TGCGCCAGCAGCTACCAAGAGACCCAGTACTTC. It encodes CASSYQETQYF.

The V and J genes are TRBV5-4 and TRBJ1-6; no firm D call. From germline, CDR1 is SGHNT and CDR2 YYREEE (reference sequence). V was shortened by 4 bases and J by 10 bases, with 9 bases between the two germline ends. This CDR3 is built from 12 residues. This CDR3 is CASSAQGSPLHF. The CDR3 DNA reads TGTGCCAGCAGCGCGCAAGGGTCACCCCTCCACTTT.